This TCR beta chain is drawn from a study of cytomegalovirus exposure and HLA in healthy donors (dated by TCRdb to the late 2010s). Background for the entire study: In an earlier analysis of fewer than 750 of the donors, approximately 260 Gb of sequence data and 117 million unique TCR beta sequences from roughly 190 million T cells were reported. Roughly 300 gigabases of sequencing data and 70 million to 85 million unique TCR sequences were included in an early release covering over 600 HLA-typed donors. The genetic ancestry cluster associated with self-reported Caucasian donors included about 81% of the approximately 400 genotyped donors. The study aimed to test whether signatures of past pathogen exposure could be identified by cataloging public T cell receptors. The T cell repertoires of 666 subjects were profiled by immunosequencing and related to cytomegalovirus serostatus. Besides the first cohort of under 700 subjects, a separate validation cohort made up of 120 different subjects was used. High-throughput TCR immunosequencing, statistical association of individual TCRs with disease status, and machine learning were combined to predict cytomegalovirus infection status. A later analysis re-examined previously published TCR beta repertoires from about 700 donors and added high-resolution HLA genotyping to investigate patterns of TCR occurrence. The later analysis used no new phenotypic data to find candidate immune exposures, relying instead on TCR beta sequences and their occurrence across donors. An earlier analysis of roughly 600 of the donors used high-throughput TCR beta sequencing to judge whether each TCR beta V gene segment behaved as functional or pseudogenic. Donor age, sex, ethnicity and CMV serostatus were collected together with the repertoire data. In a later genetic analysis, genome-wide SNP genotypes for about three fifths of the roughly 670 donors were used, and that subset was treated as a discovery cohort. Every discovery cohort repertoire had been produced on one sequencing platform. Class I and class II HLA loci were covered by the typing at four-digit resolution. The number of donors typed differed by locus, with 629-630 for A, B, C, DRB1 and DQB1, roughly 550 for DQA1, some 570 for DPA1, and some 440 for DPB1. Because of strong linkage in the cohort, five DR-DQ haplotypes were treated as single units for association and clustering. On average, roughly 250,000 unique TCR beta nucleotide sequences were sequenced per donor among some 420 genotyped donors of the cohort, with 15% to 20% of those sequences being non-productive.

In total, just over 650 healthy bone marrow donors made up the cohort. At the time of sampling, all cohort members were nominally healthy, though unrecorded immune exposures were likely present. The donor tested CMV seronegative, placing the donor among the approximately 360 seronegative members of the cohort. Every donor gave a peripheral blood sample, and the peripheral blood mononuclear cells from that sample were used for TCR beta sequencing. Genomic DNA was extracted from the blood cell samples with the Qiagen DNeasy Blood Extraction Kit. Study-wide conclusions, independent of this receptor: In an earlier analysis of about 600 of the donors, most TCR beta V segments appeared in productive rearrangements about 87% or about 30% of the time, broadly matching IMGT annotations. The authors suggested that the approach could potentially be extended to other disease states and immunological phenotypes. A further reported finding was that TCR beta sequences accurately predicted the HLA-A and HLA-B alleles for most subjects in the first cohort. Sequencing depth was assumed to be roughly uniform across donors in the presence/absence analyses, though that assumption may not hold. For the cohort, immune exposure information was limited to CMV serostatus. Across donors, most TCR sequences were observed very rarely, whereas some public TCRs were present in many individuals. A later analysis found that most CMV-associated TCR beta chains appeared HLA-restricted, with HLA associations seemingly driven largely by CMV exposure. Compared with the roughly 600-donor mean, donors in an Asian-associated ancestry cluster had fewer N-insertions in productive TCRs, according to a later genetic analysis. In both the original and validation cohorts, the classifier was reported to diagnose cytomegalovirus status with high specificity and sensitivity. In a later analysis, HLA-associated TCR beta chains were found to be more clonally expanded and to have lower generation probabilities than equally common non-associated chains. In a later analysis, several top co-occurrence clusters were reported to appear linked to parvovirus B19, influenza, CMV and Epstein-Barr virus. In the study, 150 to 200 TCR beta chains were listed as associated with cytomegalovirus. The 87-base-pair reads could not distinguish some IMGT-functional V segments, including TRBV6-2 and TRBV6-3, so those segments were excluded. Specific HLA alleles were associated with some 15,000 TCR beta sequences at a false discovery rate of 0.05 in a later analysis. When HLA alleles, especially DR and DQ, strongly co-occurred, TCR associations were difficult to assign to individual alleles. The earlier analysis of a few hundred of the donors excluded roughly 17 rarely observed V segments, including chromosome 9 orphons, because counts were too low. Linkage disequilibrium might explain the correlated functional status among segregating V segments, but an unknown experimental factor could not be ruled out. In a later analysis, the rate of TCR association differed among HLA loci, with DRB1 alleles having the most associated TCRs and HLA-C alleles having the fewest. Only TCR beta chains were sequenced in this cohort, and the absence of alpha or paired-chain data limited detectable features. A cluster of highly shared sequence variants was judged likely to represent a technical artifact of the sequencing pipeline. V-gene and J-gene trimming of TCR beta chains was associated with a missense DCLRE1C variant in a later genetic analysis, and the association was replicated in an independent cohort. Because HLA typing was missing for some donors at each locus, association tests included only the typed subset. Three of the identified cytomegalovirus-associated TCR beta chains were confirmed in vitro to be specific for cytomegalovirus antigens.

As concerns this clone: Its antigen is still unknown. Per-base quality was not reported, and no clone a single base away is much larger than it.

The CDR3 runs 14 residues from the cysteine to the phenylalanine. The CDR3 DNA has 42 bases and is translated from base 1. The germline V gene encodes CDR1 LNHDA and CDR2 SQIVND (reference sequence). Deletion took 6 bases off V and 0 bases off J, with a span of 11 bases between the germline ends. The library came from the immunoSEQ multiplex PCR assay. A mixture of 60 forward primers for TCR Vbeta segments and 13 reverse primers for TCR Jbeta segments was used in the multiplex PCR. The CDR3 region of rearranged TCR beta genes was amplified from genomic DNA by a multiplex PCR assay. On the Illumina HiSeq System, the amplified TCR beta libraries were sequenced as 87-base-pair reads. The paper's data handling went like this. A later analysis tallied approximately 87 million unique TCR beta chains across the 600 to 700 repertoires, and approximately 12 million of those chains were shared by two or more donors. Raw reads were error-corrected and collapsed into unique sequences with a nearest-neighbor algorithm that merged closely related sequences to remove PCR and sequencing errors. CDR3 sequences were aligned to IMGT reference sequences to assign V, D and J gene segments. For a sequence to be retained, at least a six-nucleotide match to both a V gene segment and a J gene segment was required. Rearrangements were classified as productive when the CDR3 lacked stop codons and remained in frame with V and J, and all other rearrangements were classified as non-productive. CDR3 was defined by IMGT convention, running from the second conserved V-encoded cysteine to the conserved J-encoded phenylalanine. The earlier analysis of 500 to 650 of the donors excluded any sequence lacking an unambiguous match to a single V gene segment. An earlier analysis of 550 to 650 of the donors classified V segments as functional when productive rearrangements were above 56.7% and as segregating when the standard deviation between donors was above 5%. A statistical classification framework was developed to diagnose cytomegalovirus status using the catalog of TCR beta chain sequences. V and J gene assignment, in a later analysis, came from comparing TCR nucleotide sequences with IMGT/GENE-DB human TR gene sequences. Using the TCRdist pipeline, a later analysis assigned CDR3 sequences along with most-parsimonious VDJ recombination scenarios. In a later analysis, each TCR beta chain was defined by its CDR3 amino acid sequence together with its V-gene family, and reads lacking a unique V-gene family were excluded. A later analysis removed several hundred highly shared, low-generation-probability nucleotide sequences to deal with suspected cross-contamination and a sequencing artifact. In a later analysis, a clonal expansion index for each public chain was calculated from normalized within-repertoire ranks of inferred template counts. A later analysis computed generation probabilities with a VDJ recombination model fitted to out-of-frame rearrangements, and checked the results against IGoR. A later analysis scored TCR-TCR, TCR-HLA and TCR-CMV co-occurrence with hypergeometric tests, applying a repertoire-size bias correction to TCR pairs. To estimate false discovery rates, a later analysis permuted the HLA or CMV assignments 20 times. A later analysis grouped co-occurring TCRs with DBSCAN, adding TCRdist sequence similarity when clustering within HLA-allele-positive subsets. Repertoires with fewer than 30,000 or more than 120,000 public chains were left out of co-occurrence clustering, as were a handful of repertoires with anomalous nucleotide sharing. TCRdb holds this immuneACCESS table with in-frame rearrangements only. Some clones are missing; in checked studies, unresolved V genes explain under half, and the rest has no known cause. For V, J and clone size, that table is used; D and trimming come from the DNA. Present in this sample are approximately 77,000 clones, 60% to 85% of which were seen just once. Clones ranked in the top ten supply 4% to 4.5% of the sample.

The chain is encoded by TRBV19 joined to TRBJ1-1; the D gene cannot be resolved reliably. This sequence originates from a man in his forties in good health and CMV-seronegative. Sequenced material: PBMCs. The base sequence is TGTGCCAGTAGCAACAGCCTTATGAACACTGAAGCTTTCTTT. It specifies CASSNSLMNTEAFF.